Listed below are T cell receptor beta chains from one sample, sequenced in a study of blood T cell repertoires in COVID-19. Sequenced by immunoSEQ multiplex PCR; TCRdb stores in-frame clones only, minus some. The table includes 350,000 to 400,000 clones, roughly 90% detected once. The sequencing sample was made of PBMCs or T cells enriched from blood (not recorded which). The receptors originated from a woman in her thirties or forties who had been exposed to COVID-19. Both conserved end residues are part of each CDR3. A D gene is named only where the DNA matches it firmly. Clone size appears in some rows only: once, few, many, or a class for an expanded clone.

>NA|TRBJ2-6|TRBD2|TRBV7-2
TGTGCCAGCAGCGGTGGACTAGCCACCAACGTCCTGACTTTC
CASSGGLATNVLTF
>NA|TRBJ2-7|NA|TRBV14
TGTGCCAGCAGCCAGGCCCCCTACGAGCAGTACTTC
CASSQAPYEQYF
>NA|TRBJ1-5|NA|TRBV7-2
TGTGCCAGCAGCTTATGGGGCAGGGATCAGCCCCAGCATTTT
CASSLWGRDQPQHF
>NA|TRBJ2-5|TRBD1|TRBV5-1
TGCGCCAGCAGCCCGGACAGGCAAGAGACCCAGTACTTC
CASSPDRQETQYF
>NA|TRBJ2-1|NA|TRBV6-2/TRBV6-3
TGTGCCAGCAGTTTCAGTTGGTATGAGCAGTTCTTC
CASSFSWYEQFF
>NA|TRBJ1-2|NA|TRBV11-2
TGTGCCAGCAGCTTAGTACCTACTTCCTATGGCTACACCTTC
CASSLVPTSYGYTF
>NA|TRBJ2-5|NA|TRBV12-3/TRBV12-4
TGTGCCAGCAGGAGGACAGCGGGGGAGACCCAGTACTTC
CASRRTAGETQYF
>NA|TRBJ2-1|NA|TRBV10-3
TGTGCCATCAGTGAGCCCGGGCTTTCTCAGGGATGGATAAATGAGCAGTTCTTC
CAISEPGLSQGWINEQFF
>NA|TRBJ1-4|NA|TRBV18
TGTGCCAGCTCACCAGGTATTGGCGAAAAACTGTTTTTT
CASSPGIGEKLFF
>NA|TRBJ1-5|NA|TRBV18
TGTGCCAGCTCACCAGGTCCAGGGCCCGTCAATCAGCCCCAGCATTTT
CASSPGPGPVNQPQHF
>NA|TRBJ1-5|NA|TRBV7-2
TGTGCCAGCAGCTTAGGGGGAGGGGGTCAGCCCCAGCATTTT
CASSLGGGGQPQHF
>NA|TRBJ1-1|NA|TRBV5-1
TGCGCCAGCAGCCCTGGTCTAGCACCGAACACTGAAGCTTTCTTT
CASSPGLAPNTEAFF
>once|TRBJ2-5|TRBD2|TRBV20-1
TGCAGTGCTAGTGTCGGGACTAGCGGGAGGGGCGAGACCCAGTACTTC
CSASVGTSGRGETQYF
>NA|TRBJ2-3|NA|TRBV28
TGTGCCAGCAGTTTCCCCCCGAGGGATACGCAGTATTTT
CASSFPPRDTQYF
>NA|TRBJ1-5|NA|TRBV5-1
TGCGCCAGCAGCTTGGACAACAGGGATCAGCCCCAGCATTTT
CASSLDNRDQPQHF
>NA|TRBJ1-4|NA|TRBV7-3
TGTGCCAGCAGCCTAGCAAGAACTCCTAATGAAAAACTGTTTTTT
CASSLARTPNEKLFF
>NA|TRBJ1-1|NA|TRBV6-5
TGTGCCAGCAGTCGCCCCTCCGGGACAAGCCCTGGGGCTTTCTTT
CASSRPSGTSPGAFF
>NA|TRBJ2-2|TRBD2|TRBV29-1
TGCAGCGCCGGACTAGCGGGAGTCACCGGGGAGCTGTTTTTT
CSAGLAGVTGELFF
>NA|TRBJ1-1|NA|TRBV7-9
TGTGCCAGCAGCTTTCAGACAGGCGTTATGAACACTGAAGCTTTCTTT
CASSFQTGVMNTEAFF
>NA|TRBJ2-5|TRBD2|TRBV7-3
TGTGCCAGCAGCTCGGGACTAGCGGGAGGCCAAGAGACCCAGTACTTC
CASSSGLAGGQETQYF
>once|TRBJ1-3|TRBD1|TRBV3-1/TRBV3-2
TGTGCCAGCAGCCCTTACAGGGGGAAGAGCTCTGGAAACACCATATATTTT
CASSPYRGKSSGNTIYF
>NA|TRBJ2-7|NA|TRBV10-3
TGTGCCATCAGTGAGTGGGGGGAGGCGAGCGAGCAGTACTTC
CAISEWGEASEQYF
>NA|TRBJ1-6|NA|TRBV29-1
TGCAGCGTTGGGTCGGATTCACCCCTCCACTTT
CSVGSDSPLHF
>NA|TRBJ1-3|TRBD1|TRBV29-1
TGCAGCGCCGTGGGAGGGACAGGTGGAAACACCATATATTTT
CSAVGGTGGNTIYF
>NA|TRBJ2-6|NA|TRBV10-1
TGCGCCAGCAGTGAGTCGAGGAGGGACCGGAGATCTGGGGCCAACGTCCTGACTTTC
CASSESRRDRRSGANVLTF
>NA|TRBJ1-5|NA|TRBV5-3
TGTGCCAGAAGCTCGTGGGGGGGCAGTGACTATAGCAATCAGCCCCAGCATTTT
CARSSWGGSDYSNQPQHF
>NA|TRBJ2-1|TRBD2|TRBV24-1
TGTGCCACCAGCCGTGGACTAGCGGGATCCTCCTACAATGAGCAGTTCTTC
CATSRGLAGSSYNEQFF
>NA|TRBJ1-4|TRBD1|TRBV5-5
TGTGCCAGCAGCCTGACCGGGACAGCAACTAATGAAAAACTGTTTTTT
CASSLTGTATNEKLFF
>once|TRBJ1-1|TRBD1|TRBV5-1
TGCGCCAGCAGCTTGGAGTCCCGACAGGGGCTAAGGAACACTGAAGCTTTCTTT
CASSLESRQGLRNTEAFF
>NA|TRBJ2-4|TRBD1|TRBV7-3
TGTGCCAGCAGCTTACAGGGGGCGCGTACCAAAAACATTCAGTACTTC
CASSLQGARTKNIQYF
>NA|TRBJ1-1|NA|TRBV27
TGTGCCAGCAGGGACAGAAGGGGGAACACTGAAGCTTTCTTT
CASRDRRGNTEAFF
>NA|TRBJ1-2|TRBD1|TRBV10-1
TGCGCCAGGCCGGGACAGCTTATAAAGGTACATGGCTACACCTTC
CARPGQLIKVHGYTF
>NA|TRBJ2-5|TRBD2|TRBV3-1/TRBV3-2
TGTGCCAGCAGCCAGTTAGCGGGAAGCGTGAAAGAGACCCAGTACTTC
CASSQLAGSVKETQYF
>NA|TRBJ2-5|NA|TRBV7-2
TGTGCCAGCAGCTCCGGACTCCCCAGGGGGACCCAGTACTTC
CASSSGLPRGTQYF
>NA|TRBJ1-1|NA|TRBV11-2
TGTGCCAGCAGATCGCAGGGTGGGACTGAAGCTTTCTTT
CASRSQGGTEAFF
>NA|TRBJ2-3|NA|TRBV5-4
TGTGCCAGCAGCTTGGAGGTGAGGGTAGATACGCAGTATTTT
CASSLEVRVDTQYF
>NA|TRBJ1-6|NA|TRBV6-2/TRBV6-3
TGTGCCAGCAGTCCGGGGCGGGGGGCCAACAATTCACCCCTCCACTTT
CASSPGRGANNSPLHF
>NA|TRBJ2-7|TRBD1|TRBV5-1
TGCGCCAGCAGCAACAGGGGGTACGAGCAGTACTTC
CASSNRGYEQYF
>NA|TRBJ1-5|NA|TRBV18
TGTGCCAGCTCACCGGAGACCAAGGCAAGCAATCAGCCCCAGCATTTT
CASSPETKASNQPQHF
>NA|TRBJ1-1|TRBD1|TRBV5-1
TGCGCCAGCAAGGACAGGCCTATGAACACTGAAGCTTTCTTT
CASKDRPMNTEAFF
>NA|TRBJ2-5|TRBD1|TRBV2
TGTGCCAGCAGTGTGGGACAGGGAGCGGTAGAGACCCAGTACTTC
CASSVGQGAVETQYF
>NA|TRBJ2-1|TRBD2|TRBV24-1
TGTGCCACCAGTCTTCTAGCGGGAGGGGGTGAGCAGTTCTTC
CATSLLAGGGEQFF
>NA|TRBJ2-2|TRBD2|TRBV11-2
TGTGCCAGCAGCCTCGAGCGGGGCGGGGAGCTGTTTTTT
CASSLERGGELFF
>NA|TRBJ2-7|NA|TRBV29-1
TGCAGCGCCAGGGATGTATACGAGCAGTACTTC
CSARDVYEQYF
>NA|TRBJ2-7|TRBD1|TRBV14
TGTGCCAGCAGTCGACTAGGGACAGGGGTCCGCTACGAGCAGTACTTC
CASSRLGTGVRYEQYF
>once|TRBJ2-3|NA|TRBV19
TGTGCCAGTAGTATTTGGGGCAGTGCTAGCACAGATACGCAGTATTTT
CASSIWGSASTDTQYF
>NA|TRBJ1-1|TRBD1|TRBV5-1
TGCGCCAGCAGCCCATGGGACAGGCGGAACACTGAAGCTTTCTTT
CASSPWDRRNTEAFF
>NA|TRBJ1-1|NA|TRBV14
TGTGCCAGCAGCCAAGCAAAACAGGGTTTGAACACTGAAGCTTTCTTT
CASSQAKQGLNTEAFF
>NA|TRBJ2-7|TRBD2|TRBV13
TGTGCCAGCAGTCCCTCGGGCGGGGGAGGGACCTACGAGCAGTACTTC
CASSPSGGGGTYEQYF
>few|TRBJ2-3|NA|TRBV5-1
TGCGCCAGCAGCTTGGAACGGGGTACAGATACGCAGTATTTT
CASSLERGTDTQYF
>NA|TRBJ1-1|NA|TRBV7-9
TGTGCCAGCAGCTTAGGAGGGGAGGGAGCTTTCTTT
CASSLGGEGAFF
>NA|TRBJ2-5|TRBD2|TRBV6-6
TGTGCCAGCAGTTATACTAGCGGGGGGAAAGAGACCCAGTACTTC
CASSYTSGGKETQYF
>once|TRBJ2-3|TRBD2|TRBV10-3
TGTGCCATCAGTGAAGGACTAGCGGGAGTTTGGGATACGCAGTATTTT
CAISEGLAGVWDTQYF
>NA|TRBJ2-7|NA|TRBV6-5
TGTGCCAGCAGGAACAGGGGGGGCTTATACGAGCAGTACTTC
CASRNRGGLYEQYF
>NA|TRBJ1-1|NA|TRBV5-1
TGCGCCAGCAGCTTGAATACAGGGTTGAGTGAAGCTTTCTTT
CASSLNTGLSEAFF
>NA|TRBJ2-1|NA|TRBV3-1/TRBV3-2
TGTGCCAGCAGCCAAGATCTAATAGCTGGCGGCCAGCAGTTCTTC
CASSQDLIAGGQQFF